This T cell receptor (beta chain) is from a study of blood T cell repertoires in COVID-19. Study-level background: Spain, Italy and the United States supplied samples that represented acute and convalescent COVID-19.

The protocol was immunoSEQ multiplex PCR, while the TCRdb copy is restricted to in-frame clones and leaves out a portion. The repertoire holds hundreds of thousands of clones, with 70% to 90% as singletons. The sequence came from a woman in her 30s with COVID-19, enrolled during active disease. The sequencing input was peripheral blood.

The CDR3 bases are TGTGCCAGCAGCTATTTAGCGGGGGCGAACACAGATACGCAGTATTTT. This translates into CASSYLAGANTDTQYF. V and J are TRBV7-8 and TRBJ2-3; 9 nucleotides line up with TRBD2. Trimming at V came to 4 bases and at J to 2 bases, leaving 7 bases not matched to a gene. Germline V gives CDR1 SGHVS, CDR2 FQNEAQ. This CDR3 contains 16 residues.